A selection of T cell receptor beta chains follows, all from one sample in a study of T cell repertoires in cytomegalovirus infection. These receptors lack a known antigen. TCRdb analysed the reads with MiXCR anew, one entry per CDR3 protein. The repertoire consists of approximately 910,000 distinct CDR3 sequences, with approximately 30% occurring once and the leading ten covering roughly an eighth. The sample in question was cultured CD8+ T cells from PBMCs, obtained from culture after CMV antigen stimulation. The receptors come from a human donor in good health (CMV status not recorded). Some clones in this sample may be carry-over from other donors' samples. Both conserved end residues are part of each CDR3. The order of the fields is clone size, J gene, CDR3 length, V gene, D gene, CDR3 protein, CDR3 DNA. A D gene is named only where the DNA matches it firmly. Size tells how often a clone was seen (once, few, many) or the class of an expanded clone, and some rows leave it out.

NA	TRBJ2-2	16	TRBV5-1	NA	CASSLLREPSTGELFF	TGCGCCAGCAGCTTGTTACGGGAGCCATCCACCGGGGAGCTGTTTTTT
NA	TRBJ1-2	14	TRBV6-1	NA	CASSGRGRNYGYTF	TGTGCCAGCAGTGGCAGGGGCAGGAACTATGGCTACACCTTC
NA	TRBJ2-5	14	TRBV4-1	TRBD2	CASSQRGGSETQYF	TGCGCCAGCAGCCAGCGGGGGGGCAGTGAGACCCAGTACTTC
NA	TRBJ2-3	18	TRBV4-1	NA	CASSQEAAVRARTDTQYF	TGCGCCAGCAGCCAAGAAGCGGCAGTACGGGCGAGAACAGATACGCAGTATTTT
NA	TRBJ2-3	18	TRBV10-3	NA	CAISERGGDFARTDTQYF	TGTGCCATCAGTGAGAGGGGGGGAGACTTCGCCCGCACAGATACGCAGTATTTT
few	TRBJ2-7	13	TRBV5-8	NA	CASGDGPTYEQYF	TGTGCCAGCGGGGACGGTCCCACCTACGAGCAGTACTTC
NA	TRBJ2-3	15	TRBV9	NA	CASRKIGLGTDTQYF	TGTGCCAGCAGAAAGATAGGGCTCGGCACAGATACGCAGTATTTT
NA	TRBJ1-1	13	TRBV19	NA	CASSIDSGNEAFF	TGTGCCAGTAGTATAGATTCAGGGAATGAAGCTTTCTTT
NA	TRBJ1-6	15	TRBV27	TRBD1	CASSARDRSFSPLHF	TGTGCCAGCAGTGCGCGGGACAGGAGCTTTTCACCCCTCCACTTT
few	TRBJ1-1	13	TRBV6-5	NA	CASSYSYGNEAFF	TGTGCCAGCAGTTACTCGTACGGGAATGAAGCTTTCTTT
NA	TRBJ2-7	14	TRBV19	TRBD1	CASTPGDRVYEQYF	TGTGCCAGTACCCCGGGGGACAGGGTCTACGAGCAGTACTTC
NA	TRBJ1-1	17	TRBV20-1	NA	CSARGHNMETQVTEAFF	TGCAGTGCTAGAGGACATAATATGGAGACCCAAGTCACTGAAGCTTTCTTT
few	TRBJ1-1	13	TRBV6-1	NA	CASYGDMNTEAFF	TGTGCCAGCTACGGGGACATGAACACTGAAGCTTTCTTT
NA	TRBJ2-1	15	TRBV12-5	NA	CASGLDYQGSNEQFF	TGTGCTAGTGGTTTGGACTACCAGGGCTCCAATGAGCAGTTCTTC
NA	TRBJ1-5	16	TRBV19	TRBD1	CASRAPGQGFLEPQHF	TGTGCCAGTAGAGCTCCAGGACAGGGGTTTCTCGAGCCCCAGCATTTT
many	TRBJ2-4	17	TRBV7-2	TRBD2	CASSSPSGGTAKNIQYF	TGTGCCAGCAGCTCCCCTAGCGGGGGGACCGCCAAAAACATTCAGTACTTC
few	TRBJ2-5	13	TRBV27	NA	CASSFSVQETQYF	TGTGCCAGCAGTTTTTCCGTGCAAGAGACCCAGTACTTC
NA	TRBJ2-7	15	TRBV15	NA	CATSRVTESKYEQYF	TGTGCCACCAGCAGAGTAACGGAATCGAAATACGAGCAGTACTTC
NA	TRBJ2-1	18	TRBV20-1	TRBD2	CSARDFTSGGYSYNEQFF	TGCAGTGCTAGAGATTTTACTAGCGGGGGGTACTCCTACAATGAGCAGTTCTTC
NA	TRBJ2-2	14	TRBV4-1	NA	CASSFRTLTGELFF	TGCGCCAGCAGCTTCCGGACTCTTACCGGGGAGCTGTTTTTT